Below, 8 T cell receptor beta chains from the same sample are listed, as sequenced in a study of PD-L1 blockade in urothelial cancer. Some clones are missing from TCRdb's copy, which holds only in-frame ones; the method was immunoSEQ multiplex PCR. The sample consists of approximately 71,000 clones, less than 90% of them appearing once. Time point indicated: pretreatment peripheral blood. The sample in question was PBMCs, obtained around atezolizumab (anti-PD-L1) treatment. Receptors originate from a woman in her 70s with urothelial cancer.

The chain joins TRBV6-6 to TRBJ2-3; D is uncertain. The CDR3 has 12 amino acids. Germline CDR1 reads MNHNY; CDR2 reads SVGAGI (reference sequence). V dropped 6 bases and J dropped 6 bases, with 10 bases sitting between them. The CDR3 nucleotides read TGTGCCAGCAGCCCCGGAGCGGATACGCAGTATTTT. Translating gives CASSPGADTQYF.

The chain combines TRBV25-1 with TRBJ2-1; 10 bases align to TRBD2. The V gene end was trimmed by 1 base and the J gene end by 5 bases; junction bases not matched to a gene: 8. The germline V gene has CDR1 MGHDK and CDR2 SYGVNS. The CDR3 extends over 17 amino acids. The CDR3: CASSEFLAGGWDNEQFF. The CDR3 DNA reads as TGTGCCAGCAGTGAATTTTTAGCGGGAGGTTGGGACAATGAGCAGTTCTTC.

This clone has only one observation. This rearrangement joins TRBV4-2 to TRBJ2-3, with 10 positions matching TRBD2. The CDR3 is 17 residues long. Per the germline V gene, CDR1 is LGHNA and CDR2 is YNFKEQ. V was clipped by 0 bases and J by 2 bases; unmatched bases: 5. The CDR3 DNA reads TGTGCCAGCAGCCAAGATCTAGCGGGAGAACACACAGATACGCAGTATTTT. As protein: CASSQDLAGEHTDTQYF.

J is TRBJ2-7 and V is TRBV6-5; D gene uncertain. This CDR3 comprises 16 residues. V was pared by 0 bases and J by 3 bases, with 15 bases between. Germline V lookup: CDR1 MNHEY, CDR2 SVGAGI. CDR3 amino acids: CASSYSSKGRGYEQYF. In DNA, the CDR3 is TGTGCCAGCAGTTACTCGAGTAAAGGCAGAGGCTACGAGCAGTACTTC.

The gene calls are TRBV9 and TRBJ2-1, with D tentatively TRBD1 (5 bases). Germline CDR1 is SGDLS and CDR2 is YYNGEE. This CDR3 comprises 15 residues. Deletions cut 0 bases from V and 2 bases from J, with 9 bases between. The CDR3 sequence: CASSVGVGAYNEQFF. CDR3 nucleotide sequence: TGTGCCAGCAGCGTAGGAGTAGGGGCCTACAATGAGCAGTTCTTC.

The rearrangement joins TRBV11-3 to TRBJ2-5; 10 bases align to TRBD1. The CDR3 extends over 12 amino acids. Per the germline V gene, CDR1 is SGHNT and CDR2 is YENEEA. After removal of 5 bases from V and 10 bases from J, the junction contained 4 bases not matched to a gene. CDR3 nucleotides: TGTGCCAGCAGCCGCGGACAGGGGGTCCAGTACTTC. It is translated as CASSRGQGVQYF.

CDR3: CASSLEPASGGGYTF. CDR3 in DNA: TGCGCCAGCAGCTTGGAACCTGCGTCCGGTGGTGGCTACACCTTC. This sequence joins TRBV5-1 and TRBJ1-2; D is uncertain. V was pared by 0 bases and J by 7 bases, with 16 bases between. CDR3 length equals 15 residues. In germline, CDR1 is SGHRS, CDR2 YFSETQ. The full variable domain, completed using reference TRBV5-1 and TRBJ1-2, is KAGVTQTPRYLIKTRGQQVTLSCSPISGHRSVSWYQQTPGQGLQFLFEYFSETQRNKGNFPGRFSGRQFSNSRSEMNVSTLELGDSALYLCASSLEPASGGGYTFGSGTRLTVV.

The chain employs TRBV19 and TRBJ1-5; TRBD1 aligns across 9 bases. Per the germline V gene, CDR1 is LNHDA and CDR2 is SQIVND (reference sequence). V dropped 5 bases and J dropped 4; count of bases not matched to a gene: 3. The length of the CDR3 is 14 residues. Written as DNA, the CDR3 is TGTGCCAGTAGTCCTGGACAGGGGAATCAGCCCCAGCATTTT. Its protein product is CASSPGQGNQPQHF. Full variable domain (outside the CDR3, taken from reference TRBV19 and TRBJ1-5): DGGITQSPKYLFRKEGQNVTLSCEQNLNHDAMYWYRQDPGQGLRLIYYSQIVNDFQKGDIAEGYSVSREKKESFPLTVTSAQKNPTAFYLCASSPGQGNQPQHFGDGTRLSIL.